The rows below give T cell receptor beta chains drawn from one sample of a study of T-cell reconstitution after alpha-beta-depleted transplantation in children. A single record per CDR3 protein comes from TCRdb applying MiXCR to the PCR reads. The data hold hundreds of thousands of distinct CDR3 sequences, with less than 9% observed a single time. The sample consisted of PBMCs, mostly from graft donor cells, taken 180 days after TCRalphabeta/CD19-depleted stem cell transplant. These receptors were taken from a male patient younger than 18 who had a stem cell transplant for acute lymphoblastic leukemia, so the T cells may come from the graft donor. Each CDR3 is given with its conserved first and last residue. A D gene is named only where the DNA matches it firmly. Rows give clone size only sometimes, using once, few, many, or a class for an expanded clone.

abundance: many
d_gene: NA
v_gene: TRBV20-1
j_gene: TRBJ2-4
CDR3nt: TGCAGTGCACCCGGACAGGGAGGGAACATTCAGTACTTC
CDR3aa: CSAPGQGGNIQYF

abundance: many
d_gene: NA
v_gene: TRBV20-1
j_gene: TRBJ2-1
CDR3nt: TGCAGTGCTCTCCGGGACGGCTCGGTCTCCTACAATGAGCAGTTCTTC
CDR3aa: CSALRDGSVSYNEQFF

abundance: many
d_gene: TRBD1
v_gene: TRBV29-1
j_gene: TRBJ2-7
CDR3nt: TGCAGCGTGGGACAGGGAAACGAGCAGTACTTC
CDR3aa: CSVGQGNEQYF

abundance: many
d_gene: NA
v_gene: TRBV10-3
j_gene: TRBJ2-6
CDR3nt: TGTGCCATCAGTGGGACAATAACCCACAGCTCTGGGGCCAACGTCCTGACTTTC
CDR3aa: CAISGTITHSSGANVLTF

abundance: many
d_gene: TRBD1
v_gene: TRBV9
j_gene: TRBJ2-2
CDR3nt: TGTGCCAGCAGCCCGGGACAGTCGGGGCACACCGGGGAGCTGTTTTTT
CDR3aa: CASSPGQSGHTGELFF

abundance: many
d_gene: NA
v_gene: TRBV7-2
j_gene: TRBJ2-4
CDR3nt: TGTGCCAGCAGCTTGGTGTGGGTAGCCAAAAACATTCAGTACTTC
CDR3aa: CASSLVWVAKNIQYF

abundance: once
d_gene: TRBD1
v_gene: TRBV2
j_gene: TRBJ2-1
CDR3nt: TGTGCCAGCAGTGAAGTCGGGACAGGGCAGAATGAGCAGTTCTTC
CDR3aa: CASSEVGTGQNEQFF

abundance: many
d_gene: TRBD1
v_gene: TRBV5-1
j_gene: TRBJ1-5
CDR3nt: TGCGCCAGCAGCTTGCGACAGGGGATGAGTCAGCCCCAGCATTTT
CDR3aa: CASSLRQGMSQPQHF

abundance: many
d_gene: NA
v_gene: TRBV20-1
j_gene: TRBJ2-7
CDR3nt: TGCAGTGCTCCCCACTTCGGCCGGTCTCCCCCGAGGTTCGAGCAGTACTTC
CDR3aa: CSAPHFGRSPPRFEQYF

abundance: few
d_gene: TRBD1
v_gene: TRBV18
j_gene: TRBJ2-5
CDR3nt: TGTGCCAGCTCGCCCCTTGGCAGGGGGCTTAGAGAGACCCAGTACTTC
CDR3aa: CASSPLGRGLRETQYF

abundance: many
d_gene: TRBD2
v_gene: TRBV9
j_gene: TRBJ2-1
CDR3nt: TGTGCCAGCAGCGTACCGACTAGCGGGAGCGGAGCGGACAATGAGCAGTTCTTC
CDR3aa: CASSVPTSGSGADNEQFF

abundance: many
d_gene: TRBD2
v_gene: TRBV7-2
j_gene: TRBJ2-5
CDR3nt: TGTGCCAGCAGCCCTGCCCTAGCGGGTGCGCAAGAGACCCAGTACTTC
CDR3aa: CASSPALAGAQETQYF

abundance: many
d_gene: NA
v_gene: TRBV14
j_gene: TRBJ1-1
CDR3nt: TGTGCCAGCAGCGCGGGAAAAGAAGCTTTCTTT
CDR3aa: CASSAGKEAFF

abundance: many
d_gene: NA
v_gene: TRBV9
j_gene: TRBJ1-2
CDR3nt: TGTGCCAGCAGCGTAGCAGGGACACGCTATGGCTACACCTTC
CDR3aa: CASSVAGTRYGYTF

abundance: many
d_gene: TRBD1
v_gene: TRBV11-1
j_gene: TRBJ2-1
CDR3nt: TGTGCCAGCAGCTTAGCGAACTTACAGGGGGCGCATGGCGCGAGCTCCTACAATGAGCAGTTCTTC
CDR3aa: CASSLANLQGAHGASSYNEQFF

abundance: NA
d_gene: TRBD1
v_gene: TRBV29-1
j_gene: TRBJ1-2
CDR3nt: TGCAGCGTTCCCCTCATGGGACAGGGGCTTTATGGCTACACCTTC
CDR3aa: CSVPLMGQGLYGYTF

abundance: many
d_gene: NA
v_gene: TRBV7-9
j_gene: TRBJ2-3
CDR3nt: TGTGCCAGCAGCTTAGGTATCCGGGACCGAGGCACAGATACGCAGTATTTT
CDR3aa: CASSLGIRDRGTDTQYF

abundance: few
d_gene: NA
v_gene: TRBV4-1
j_gene: TRBJ2-1
CDR3nt: TGCGCCAGCAGCCAGGGGAGTAGGTCCTACAATGAGCAGTTCTTC
CDR3aa: CASSQGSRSYNEQFF

abundance: many
d_gene: NA
v_gene: TRBV6-2/TRBV6-3
j_gene: TRBJ1-2
CDR3nt: TGTGCCAGCAGCCTCGGACCCGGCTGGAACTATGGCTACACCTTC
CDR3aa: CASSLGPGWNYGYTF

abundance: many
d_gene: NA
v_gene: TRBV7-9
j_gene: TRBJ2-1
CDR3nt: TGTGCCAGCACCCTTGTTGACTTCAATGAGCAGTTCTTC
CDR3aa: CASTLVDFNEQFF

abundance: many
d_gene: NA
v_gene: TRBV12-3/TRBV12-4
j_gene: TRBJ1-6
CDR3nt: TGTGCCAGCAAGAGCTCCTATAATTCACCCCTCCACTTT
CDR3aa: CASKSSYNSPLHF

abundance: many
d_gene: TRBD1
v_gene: TRBV7-8
j_gene: TRBJ1-2
CDR3nt: TGTGCCAGCAGCTTAGCTTCAGACAGGGGGAGTAATGGCTACACCTTC
CDR3aa: CASSLASDRGSNGYTF

abundance: many
d_gene: NA
v_gene: TRBV7-8
j_gene: TRBJ1-2
CDR3nt: TGTGCCAGCAGCTCGGAGGGGTTACGCTATGGCTACACCTTC
CDR3aa: CASSSEGLRYGYTF

abundance: NA
d_gene: TRBD2
v_gene: TRBV4-3
j_gene: TRBJ2-1
CDR3nt: TGCGCCAGCAGCCCAGTTGGACTAGTGGTGGGTGAGCAGTTCTTC
CDR3aa: CASSPVGLVVGEQFF

abundance: many
d_gene: TRBD2
v_gene: TRBV9
j_gene: TRBJ2-3
CDR3nt: TGTGCCAGCAGCCCGGACCCTCGGCGGGGGAGCACAGATACGCAGTATTTT
CDR3aa: CASSPDPRRGSTDTQYF

abundance: many
d_gene: TRBD1
v_gene: TRBV6-1
j_gene: TRBJ1-3
CDR3nt: TGTGCCAGCAGGGATACAGGGGGCTCTGGAAACACCATATATTTT
CDR3aa: CASRDTGGSGNTIYF

abundance: many
d_gene: NA
v_gene: TRBV5-1
j_gene: TRBJ2-5
CDR3nt: TGCGCCAGCCGTCACACTTCTGGGGAGACCCAGTACTTC
CDR3aa: CASRHTSGETQYF

abundance: many
d_gene: TRBD2
v_gene: TRBV20-1
j_gene: TRBJ2-2
CDR3nt: TGCAGTGCTAGAGATAGCGGGAGCTGGACCGGGGAGCTGTTTTTT
CDR3aa: CSARDSGSWTGELFF

abundance: many
d_gene: NA
v_gene: TRBV5-1
j_gene: TRBJ1-6
CDR3nt: TGCGCCAGCAGCTTGGAAGGACAGAGTAATTCACCCCTCCACTTT
CDR3aa: CASSLEGQSNSPLHF

abundance: many
d_gene: TRBD1
v_gene: TRBV20-1
j_gene: TRBJ1-2
CDR3nt: TGCAGTGCTCTCTCAGGGGGCTGGAATGGCTACACCTTC
CDR3aa: CSALSGGWNGYTF

abundance: many
d_gene: TRBD1
v_gene: TRBV5-1
j_gene: TRBJ2-2
CDR3nt: TGCGCCAGCAGTTGGGGACAGGTCTTGAACACCGGGGAGCTGTTTTTT
CDR3aa: CASSWGQVLNTGELFF

abundance: many
d_gene: TRBD1
v_gene: TRBV7-9
j_gene: TRBJ2-3
CDR3nt: TGTGCCAGCAGCACGACAGGGGCCGATACGCAGTATTTT
CDR3aa: CASSTTGADTQYF

abundance: many
d_gene: NA
v_gene: TRBV2
j_gene: TRBJ2-2
CDR3nt: TGTGCCAGCAGTCAGGGTGTCGGGGAGCTGTTTTTT
CDR3aa: CASSQGVGELFF

abundance: many
d_gene: NA
v_gene: TRBV7-9
j_gene: TRBJ1-2
CDR3nt: TGTGCCAGCAGCTTAGGGGCAGATCCCTTGCACACCTTC
CDR3aa: CASSLGADPLHTF

abundance: many
d_gene: NA
v_gene: TRBV10-3
j_gene: TRBJ2-1
CDR3nt: TGTGCCATCAGTGAGTCGCCAGGGACGAATGAGCAGTTCTTC
CDR3aa: CAISESPGTNEQFF

abundance: many
d_gene: NA
v_gene: TRBV20-1
j_gene: TRBJ2-7
CDR3nt: TGCAGTGCTTGGAGGGGGGACACCTCCTACGAGCAGTACTTC
CDR3aa: CSAWRGDTSYEQYF

abundance: many
d_gene: TRBD1
v_gene: TRBV24-1
j_gene: TRBJ1-6
CDR3nt: TGTGCCACCAGTGTTAAAGGGACAGGGGCTAATTCACCCCTCCACTTT
CDR3aa: CATSVKGTGANSPLHF

abundance: many
d_gene: TRBD2
v_gene: TRBV4-2
j_gene: TRBJ2-3
CDR3nt: TGTGCCAGCAGCCAAGACGACGGGGGGGCCTGGGATACGCAGTATTTT
CDR3aa: CASSQDDGGAWDTQYF

abundance: many
d_gene: TRBD2
v_gene: TRBV15
j_gene: TRBJ2-1
CDR3nt: TGTGCCACCAGCAGAGTGACTAGCGGGAGGAATGAGCAGTTCTTC
CDR3aa: CATSRVTSGRNEQFF

abundance: many
d_gene: TRBD1
v_gene: TRBV29-1
j_gene: TRBJ1-4
CDR3nt: TGCAGCGTTGTCACCCACGACAGGGACTTTGGTGAAAAACTGTTTTTT
CDR3aa: CSVVTHDRDFGEKLFF

abundance: many
d_gene: NA
v_gene: TRBV5-1
j_gene: TRBJ2-2
CDR3nt: TGCGCCAGCAGCTTGGCCCGATTCGGGACCGGGGAGCTGTTTTTT
CDR3aa: CASSLARFGTGELFF

abundance: many
d_gene: NA
v_gene: TRBV7-2
j_gene: TRBJ1-5
CDR3nt: TGTGCCAGCAGCCCGGACAGAAATAGCAATCAGCCCCAGCATTTT
CDR3aa: CASSPDRNSNQPQHF

abundance: few
d_gene: NA
v_gene: TRBV3-1
j_gene: TRBJ2-1
CDR3nt: TGTGCCAGCAGCCGCGCCGACAGACTTGGTGAGCAGTTCTTC
CDR3aa: CASSRADRLGEQFF

abundance: many
d_gene: NA
v_gene: TRBV2
j_gene: TRBJ2-2
CDR3nt: TGTGCCAGCAGTCCCCGCGGATATACCGGGGAGCTGTTTTTT
CDR3aa: CASSPRGYTGELFF

abundance: many
d_gene: NA
v_gene: TRBV20-1
j_gene: TRBJ2-6
CDR3nt: TGCAGTGCTAGGCCGGGCTCTGGGGCCAACGTCCTGACTTTC
CDR3aa: CSARPGSGANVLTF

abundance: many
d_gene: NA
v_gene: TRBV20-1
j_gene: TRBJ2-7
CDR3nt: TGCAGTGCCCAGCTCCCAGGGATCTTCTCCGAGCAGTACTTC
CDR3aa: CSAQLPGIFSEQYF

abundance: many
d_gene: TRBD1
v_gene: TRBV12-3/TRBV12-4
j_gene: TRBJ1-4
CDR3nt: TGTGCCAGCAGTTTCTACGGGACAGGGGGTGGGGGGCTGCGAGAAAAACTGTTTTTT
CDR3aa: CASSFYGTGGGGLREKLFF

abundance: few
d_gene: NA
v_gene: TRBV18
j_gene: TRBJ2-3
CDR3nt: TGTGCCAGCTCCCGGTTGGGCCTATCAGATACGCAGTATTTT
CDR3aa: CASSRLGLSDTQYF

abundance: many
d_gene: NA
v_gene: TRBV4-1
j_gene: TRBJ1-6
CDR3nt: TGCGCCAGCAGCGGACTGAGCTCCTATAATTCACCCCTCCACTTT
CDR3aa: CASSGLSSYNSPLHF

abundance: many
d_gene: NA
v_gene: TRBV7-6
j_gene: TRBJ2-2
CDR3nt: TGTGCCAGCAGCTCGGCCCGGGGCACCGGGGAGCTGTTTTTT
CDR3aa: CASSSARGTGELFF